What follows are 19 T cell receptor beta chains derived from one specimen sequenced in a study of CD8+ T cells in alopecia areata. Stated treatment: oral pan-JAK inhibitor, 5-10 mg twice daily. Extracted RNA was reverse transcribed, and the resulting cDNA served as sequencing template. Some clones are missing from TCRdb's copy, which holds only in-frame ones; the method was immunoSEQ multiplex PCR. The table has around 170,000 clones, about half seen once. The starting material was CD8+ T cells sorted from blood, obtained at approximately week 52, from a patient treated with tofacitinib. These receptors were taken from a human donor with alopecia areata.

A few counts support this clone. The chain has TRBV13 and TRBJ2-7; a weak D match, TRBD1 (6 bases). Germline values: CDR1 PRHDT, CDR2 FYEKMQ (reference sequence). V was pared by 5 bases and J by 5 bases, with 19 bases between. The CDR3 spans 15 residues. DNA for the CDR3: TGTGCCAGCAGCGCTTACAGGGATGCAGTCCACGAGCAGTACTTC. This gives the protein CASSAYRDAVHEQYF. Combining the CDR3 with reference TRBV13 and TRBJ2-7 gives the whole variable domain AAGVIQSPRHLIKEKRETATLKCYPIPRHDTVYWYQQGPGQDPQFLISFYEKMQSDKGSIPDRFSAQQFSDYHSELNMSSLELGDSALYFCASSAYRDAVHEQYFGPGTRLTVT.

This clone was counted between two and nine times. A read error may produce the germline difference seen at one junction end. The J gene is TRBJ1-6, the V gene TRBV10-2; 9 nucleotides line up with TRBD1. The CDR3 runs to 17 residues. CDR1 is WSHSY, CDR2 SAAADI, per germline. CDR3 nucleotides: TGTGCCATTAAGGGGAAAACAGGGGGCATTTGGGATTCACCCCTCCACTTT. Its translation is CAIKGKTGGIWDSPLHF.

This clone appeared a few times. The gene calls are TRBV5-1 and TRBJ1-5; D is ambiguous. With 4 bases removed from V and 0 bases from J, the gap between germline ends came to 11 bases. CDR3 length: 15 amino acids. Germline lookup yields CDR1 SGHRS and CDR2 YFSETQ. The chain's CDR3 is CASSPDSDSNQPQHF. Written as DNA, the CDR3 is TGCGCCAGCAGCCCGGATTCAGATAGCAATCAGCCCCAGCATTTT.

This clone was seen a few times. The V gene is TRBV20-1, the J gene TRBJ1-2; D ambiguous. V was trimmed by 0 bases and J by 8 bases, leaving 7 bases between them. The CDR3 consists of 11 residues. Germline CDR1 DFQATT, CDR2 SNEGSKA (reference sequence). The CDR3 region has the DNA TGCAGTGCTAGAGATCTTAAGGGCTACACCTTC. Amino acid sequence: CSARDLKGYTF.

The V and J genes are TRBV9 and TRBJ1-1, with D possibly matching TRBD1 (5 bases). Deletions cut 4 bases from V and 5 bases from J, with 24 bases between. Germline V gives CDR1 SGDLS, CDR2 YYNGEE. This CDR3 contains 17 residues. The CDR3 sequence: CASSLLGGFEGVTEAFF. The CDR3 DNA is TGTGCCAGCAGCCTCCTGGGGGGGTTTGAAGGGGTGACTGAAGCTTTCTTT.

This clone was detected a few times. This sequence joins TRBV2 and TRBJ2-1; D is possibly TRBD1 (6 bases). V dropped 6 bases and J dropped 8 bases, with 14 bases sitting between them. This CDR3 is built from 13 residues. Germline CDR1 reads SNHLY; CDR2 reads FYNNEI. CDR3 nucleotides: TGTGCCAGCAGGCTACAGGGATTGGATGAGCAGTTCTTC. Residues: CASRLQGLDEQFF.

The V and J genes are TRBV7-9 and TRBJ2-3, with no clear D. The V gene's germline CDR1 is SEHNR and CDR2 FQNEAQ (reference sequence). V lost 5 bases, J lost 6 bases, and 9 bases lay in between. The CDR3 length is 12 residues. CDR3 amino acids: CASSPRADTQYF. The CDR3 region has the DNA TGTGCCAGCAGCCCACGGGCGGATACGCAGTATTTT. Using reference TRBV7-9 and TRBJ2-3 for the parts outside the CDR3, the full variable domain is DTGVSQNPRHKITKRGQNVTFRCDPISEHNRLYWYRQTLGQGPEFLTYFQNEAQLEKSRLLSDRFSAERPKGSFSTLEIQRTEQGDSAMYLCASSPRADTQYFGPGTRLTVL.

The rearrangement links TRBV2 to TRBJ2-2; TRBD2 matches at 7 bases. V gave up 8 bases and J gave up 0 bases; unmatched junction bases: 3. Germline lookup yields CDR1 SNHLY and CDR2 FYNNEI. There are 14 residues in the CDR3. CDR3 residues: CASQGLANTGELFF. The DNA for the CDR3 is TGTGCCAGCCAAGGACTAGCGAACACCGGGGAGCTGTTTTTT.

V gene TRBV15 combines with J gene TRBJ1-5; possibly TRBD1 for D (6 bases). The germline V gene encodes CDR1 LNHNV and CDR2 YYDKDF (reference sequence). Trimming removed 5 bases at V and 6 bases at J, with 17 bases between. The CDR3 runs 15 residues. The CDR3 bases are TGTGCCACCAGCGTCCCAGGGGTCGGCTCTCAGCCCCAGCATTTT. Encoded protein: CATSVPGVGSQPQHF.

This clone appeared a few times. CDR3 region: CAGRTAAATEAFF. The CDR3 DNA reads as TGTGCCGGACGGACTGCCGCTGCCACTGAAGCTTTCTTT. The chain has TRBV30 and TRBJ1-1; D is uncertain. Per the germline V gene, CDR1 is GTSNPN and CDR2 is SVGIG (reference sequence). The CDR3 is 13 residues long. V was cut by 8 bases and J by 4 bases, with 17 bases left in between. Based on the CDR3 plus reference TRBV30 and TRBJ1-1, the full variable domain is SQTIHQWPATLVQPVGSPLSLECTVEGTSNPNLYWYRQAAGRGLQLLFYSVGIGQISSEVPQNLSASRPQDRQFILSSKKLLLSDSGFYLCAGRTAAATEAFFGQGTRLTVV.

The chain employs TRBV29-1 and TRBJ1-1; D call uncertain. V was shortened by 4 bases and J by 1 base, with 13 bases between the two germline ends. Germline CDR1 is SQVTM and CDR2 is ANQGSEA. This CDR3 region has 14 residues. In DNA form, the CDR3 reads TGCAGCGTTGTTGCTGGGATAGGGAACACTGAAGCTTTCTTT. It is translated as CSVVAGIGNTEAFF.

The CDR3 coding sequence is TGTGCCAGCAGCTTTTCCCAGCGGGATACAGAGACCCAGTACTTC. It is translated as CASSFSQRDTETQYF. The chain carries TRBV5-4 and TRBJ2-5, with 7 bases that match TRBD2. The CDR3 totals 15 residues. The germline CDR1 and CDR2 sequences are SGHNT and YYREEE (reference sequence). The V and J ends lost 2 bases and 4 bases, in that order; junction bases with no gene match: 8.

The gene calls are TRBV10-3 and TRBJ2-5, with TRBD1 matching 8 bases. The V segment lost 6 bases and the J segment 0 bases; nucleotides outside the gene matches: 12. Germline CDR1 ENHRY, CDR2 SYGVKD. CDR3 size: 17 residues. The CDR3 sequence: CAIRTGTTGGDQETQYF. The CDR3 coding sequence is TGTGCCATCAGGACAGGAACTACAGGGGGTGACCAAGAGACCCAGTACTTC.

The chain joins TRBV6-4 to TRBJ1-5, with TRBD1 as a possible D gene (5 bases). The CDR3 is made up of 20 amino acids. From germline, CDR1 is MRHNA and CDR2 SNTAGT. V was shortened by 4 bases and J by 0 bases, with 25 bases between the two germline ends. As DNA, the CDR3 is TGTGCCAGCAGTGCCCCGACAGCGTTCAATCAAGACTATAGCAATCAGCCCCAGCATTTT. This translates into CASSAPTAFNQDYSNQPQHF.

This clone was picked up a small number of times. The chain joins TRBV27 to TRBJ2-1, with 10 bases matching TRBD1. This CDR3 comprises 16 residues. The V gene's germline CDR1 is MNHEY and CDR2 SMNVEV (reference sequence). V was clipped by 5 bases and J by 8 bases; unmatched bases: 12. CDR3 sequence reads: CASSTLTGTGADEQFF. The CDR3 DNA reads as TGTGCCAGCAGTACACTCACCGGGACAGGGGCCGATGAGCAGTTCTTC.

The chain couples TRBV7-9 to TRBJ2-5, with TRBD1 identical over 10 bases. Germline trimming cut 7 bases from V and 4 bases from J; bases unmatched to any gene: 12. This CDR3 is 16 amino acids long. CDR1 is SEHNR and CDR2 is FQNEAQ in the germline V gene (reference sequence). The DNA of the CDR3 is TGTGCCAGCACCTCTAGTCTTGGACAGGGGGGAGAGACCCAGTACTTC. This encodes CASTSSLGQGGETQYF. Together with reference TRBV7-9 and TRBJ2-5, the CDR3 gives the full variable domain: DTGVSQNPRHKITKRGQNVTFRCDPISEHNRLYWYRQTLGQGPEFLTYFQNEAQLEKSRLLSDRFSAERPKGSFSTLEIQRTEQGDSAMYLCASTSSLGQGGETQYFGPGTRLLVL.

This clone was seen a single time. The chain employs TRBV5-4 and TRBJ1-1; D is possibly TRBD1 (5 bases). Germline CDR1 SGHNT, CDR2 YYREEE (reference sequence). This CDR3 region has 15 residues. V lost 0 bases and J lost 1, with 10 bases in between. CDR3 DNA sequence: TGTGCCAGCAGCTTGGCGGCAGGGAGGAACACTGAAGCTTTCTTT. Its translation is CASSLAAGRNTEAFF.

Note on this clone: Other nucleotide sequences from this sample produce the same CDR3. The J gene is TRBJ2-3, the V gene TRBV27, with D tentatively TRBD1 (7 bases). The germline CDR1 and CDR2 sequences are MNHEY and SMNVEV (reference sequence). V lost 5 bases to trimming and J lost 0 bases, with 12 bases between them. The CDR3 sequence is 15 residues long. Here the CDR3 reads CASSLRDSSTDTQYF. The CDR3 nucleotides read TGTGCCAGCAGTCTGCGGGACAGTAGCACAGATACGCAGTATTTT.

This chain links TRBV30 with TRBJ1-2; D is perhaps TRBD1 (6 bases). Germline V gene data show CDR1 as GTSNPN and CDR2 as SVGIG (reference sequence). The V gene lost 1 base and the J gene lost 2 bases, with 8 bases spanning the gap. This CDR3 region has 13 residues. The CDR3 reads CAWSEDRNYGYTF. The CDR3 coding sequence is TGTGCCTGGAGTGAGGACAGAAACTATGGCTACACCTTC. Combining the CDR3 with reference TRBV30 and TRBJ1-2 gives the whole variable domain SQTIHQWPATLVQPVGSPLSLECTVEGTSNPNLYWYRQAAGRGLQLLFYSVGIGQISSEVPQNLSASRPQDRQFILSSKKLLLSDSGFYLCAWSEDRNYGYTFGSGTRLTVV.